This T cell receptor beta chain was sequenced in a study of OX40 agonist ivuxolimab in advanced cancers. Study overall: In this cohort, patients received ivuxolimab, an agonistic anti-OX40 (CD134) antibody. Anti-PD-1, anti-PD-L1 or anti-CTLA-4 therapy given earlier was allowed, and 30% to 45% had some. Study results and limitations: The specificity for antigen of the expanded peripheral T cells was not determined. Circulating CD4+ and CD8+ T cells showed clonal expansion by week 6 at 0.1 to 3.0 mg/kg.

A note on this clone: Its antigen is not known.

Trimming shortened V by 4 bases and J by 5 bases, and 12 bases separated the two germline ends. Germline assignment: CDR1 SGHNT and CDR2 YYREEE (reference sequence). This CDR3 spans 13 amino acids. Using immunoSEQ multiplex PCR, the repertoire was profiled, and TCRdb retains in-frame clones only, with some absent. The sample consists of some 70,000 clones, 84% of them appearing once. The V gene is TRBV5-4, the J gene TRBJ1-1, with D unresolved. The sequence was obtained from an adult with an advanced solid tumor such as melanoma, head and neck, liver or kidney cancer. Source: CD4+ or CD8+ T cells sorted from blood, taken in a trial of the OX40 agonist ivuxolimab. The CDR3 spells CASSQRWNTEAFF. Written as DNA, the CDR3 is TGTGCCAGCAGCCAAAGGTGGAATACTGAAGCTTTCTTT.